Following are 8 T cell receptor beta chains from one sample sequenced in a study of shared clonotypes between healthy human individuals. Assay used: immunoSEQ multiplex PCR; TCRdb lists only in-frame clones, some missing. The sample lists fewer than 800,000 clones; about 91% were seen once. CD45RO-negative cells were positively selected for CCR7, leaving out terminally differentiated effector memory CD45RA+ cells. The sequenced sample was naive CD8+ T cells sorted from blood. The receptors shown here come from a man younger than 40 in good health.

The chain recombines TRBV9 with TRBJ1-2; no definite D call. Germline assignment: CDR1 SGDLS and CDR2 YYNGEE. The CDR3 is made up of 15 amino acids. V was trimmed by 3 bases and J by 5 bases, leaving 17 bases between them. The CDR3 coding sequence is TGTGCCAGCAGCGGGTCCCCGAATGCGGGGTATGGCTACACCTTC. Translating it yields CASSGSPNAGYGYTF.

This clone was detected once. This sequence joins TRBV9 and TRBJ1-1; 9 bases fit TRBD1. V shed 2 bases and J 6 bases; nucleotides not matched to a gene: 2. The CDR3 has 13 amino acids. Germline values: CDR1 SGDLS, CDR2 YYNGEE. In DNA form, the CDR3 reads TGTGCCAGCAGCGTGGGGGACAGGGCTGAAGCTTTCTTT. Residues: CASSVGDRAEAFF.

The chain links TRBV11-2 to TRBJ2-7; tentative D call: TRBD2 (6 bases). Looked up from germline, CDR1 is SGHAT and CDR2 is FQNNGV. CDR3 size: 15 residues. V lost 1 base and J 5 bases, leaving 15 bases between the germline ends. CDR3 coding DNA: TGTGCCAGCAGCTTAGTCTTCGGTCCTAGCGACGAGCAGTACTTC. This codes for CASSLVFGPSDEQYF.

The genes are TRBV7-9 and TRBJ1-1; D unclear. V was trimmed by 5 bases and J by 2 bases, leaving 9 bases between them. This CDR3 is built from 13 residues. The germline V gene encodes CDR1 SEHNR and CDR2 FQNEAQ (reference sequence). CDR3 protein: CASSPRPNTEAFF. In nucleotides, the CDR3 is TGTGCCAGCAGCCCCAGACCAAACACTGAAGCTTTCTTT.

Concerning this clone: This CDR3 is also generated by other DNA sequences in the sample. The chain uses TRBV27 and TRBJ2-1, with 8 bases identical to TRBD2. Germline CDR1 and CDR2: MNHEY and SMNVEV (reference sequence). The length of the CDR3 is 12 residues. V gave up 6 bases and J gave up 7 bases; unmatched junction bases: 2. CDR3 amino acids: CASRTGGNEQFF. For the CDR3, the DNA is TGTGCCAGCAGGACGGGGGGGAATGAGCAGTTCTTC.

CDR3 bases: TGTGCCAGCAGTTCGGGACTGCTCGAGCAGTACTTC. It yields the protein CASSSGLLEQYF. This chain joins TRBV28 and TRBJ2-7; tentatively, D is TRBD2 (6 bases). V dropped 4 bases and J dropped 6 bases, with 10 bases sitting between them. The CDR3 sequence is 12 residues long. Germline CDR1 reads MDHEN; CDR2 reads SYDVKM.

The chain recombines TRBV9 with TRBJ2-7; 12 bases match TRBD2. V lost 4 bases and J lost 6; bases outside the gene matches: 8. CDR1 and CDR2 (germline): SGDLS, YYNGEE. CDR3 size: 15 residues. The CDR3 sequence: CASSPFLTSGSEQYF. The DNA for the CDR3 is TGTGCCAGCAGCCCCTTCCTGACTAGCGGGAGCGAGCAGTACTTC.

About this clone: Other nucleotide sequences from this sample produce the same CDR3. The rearrangement uses TRBV6-1 and TRBJ1-5; D gene uncertain. The CDR3 has 11 residues. Trimming removed 1 base at V and 6 bases at J, with 1 base between. Germline loops: CDR1 MNHNS, CDR2 SASEGT. CDR3 region: CASSEVQPQHF. The CDR3 DNA reads as TGTGCCAGCAGTGAAGTTCAGCCCCAGCATTTT.